This T cell receptor beta chain was captured in a study of beta chain bispecific antibodies for T cell cancers. About the study: Surface TRBV12 (TRBV12-3) was on Jurkat, TRBV5-5 on HPB-ALL.

One entry per CDR3 protein results from TCRdb running MiXCR on the 5' RACE reads. The sample shows about 20,000 distinct CDR3 sequences, more than 2% of them seen only once. This CDR3 contains 14 residues. The ends lost 4 bases at V and 6 bases at J; junction bases unmatched: 8. Germline V gene sequence: CDR1 SGHTA, CDR2 FQGTGA. Either OKT3 anti-CD3 antibody or CD3/CD28 beads expanded T cells from blood mononuclear cells over 3 days. This clonotype has a count of ten or more. Its specificity is unknown. Study results and limitations: After anti-TRBV12 rather than anti-CD19 exposure, TRBV12-3 made up approximately 99% less of total TRBV signal. Most targeted TRBV signal came from the leukemia cell line cells, not normal T cells.

The TCR comes from a human donor in good health. Some clones in this sample may be carry-over from other donors' samples. The J gene is TRBJ2-7, the V gene TRBV7-3; TRBD2 matches 8 bases. The source was healthy donor T cells cultured with leukemia cells, collected from a culture containing a bispecific antibody targeting TCR Vbeta12. This chain's CDR3 is CASSSGLGGAEQYF. The CDR3 DNA follows: TGTGCCAGCAGCTCGGGACTAGGTGGTGCCGAGCAGTACTTC. Based on the CDR3 plus reference TRBV7-3 and TRBJ2-7, the full variable domain is GAGVSQTPSNKVTEKGKYVELRCDPISGHTALYWYRQSLGQGPEFLIYFQGTGAADDSGLPNDRFFAVRPEGSVSTLKIQRTERGDSAVYLCASSSGLGGAEQYFGPGTRLTVT.